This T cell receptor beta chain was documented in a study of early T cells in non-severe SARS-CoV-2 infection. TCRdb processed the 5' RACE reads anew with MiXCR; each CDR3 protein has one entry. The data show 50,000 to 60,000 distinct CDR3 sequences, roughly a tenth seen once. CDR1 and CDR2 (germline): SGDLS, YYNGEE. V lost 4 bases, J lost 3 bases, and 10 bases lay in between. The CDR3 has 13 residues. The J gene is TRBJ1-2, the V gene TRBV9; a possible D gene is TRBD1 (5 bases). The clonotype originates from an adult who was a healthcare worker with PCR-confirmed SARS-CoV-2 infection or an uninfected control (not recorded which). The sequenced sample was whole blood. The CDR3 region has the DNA TGTGCCAGCAGCCGAGACAGATACTATGGCTACACCTTC. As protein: CASSRDRYYGYTF.